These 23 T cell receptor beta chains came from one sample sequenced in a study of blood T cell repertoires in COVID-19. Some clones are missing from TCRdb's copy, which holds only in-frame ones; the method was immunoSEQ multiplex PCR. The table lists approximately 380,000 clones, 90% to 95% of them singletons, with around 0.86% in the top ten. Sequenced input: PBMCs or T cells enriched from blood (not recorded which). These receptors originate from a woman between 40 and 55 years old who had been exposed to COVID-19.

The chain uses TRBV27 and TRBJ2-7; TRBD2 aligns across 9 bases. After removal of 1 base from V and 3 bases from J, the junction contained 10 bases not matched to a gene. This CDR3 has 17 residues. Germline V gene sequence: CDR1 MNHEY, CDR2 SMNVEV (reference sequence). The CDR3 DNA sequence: TGTGCCAGCAGTTTATGGCCTAGCGGGGCTAAGATCTACGAGCAGTACTTC. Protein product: CASSLWPSGAKIYEQYF.

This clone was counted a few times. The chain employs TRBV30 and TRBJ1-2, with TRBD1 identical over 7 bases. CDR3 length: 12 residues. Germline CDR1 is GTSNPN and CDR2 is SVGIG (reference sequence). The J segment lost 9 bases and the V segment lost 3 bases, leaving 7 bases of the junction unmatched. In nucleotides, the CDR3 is TGTGCCTGGAGCCCCGGGGACAGTCGCTACACCTTC. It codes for CAWSPGDSRYTF.

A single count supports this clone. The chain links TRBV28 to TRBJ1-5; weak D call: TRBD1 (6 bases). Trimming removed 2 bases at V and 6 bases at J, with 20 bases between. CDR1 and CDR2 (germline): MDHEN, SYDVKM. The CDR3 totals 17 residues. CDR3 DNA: TGTGCCAGCAGTTTACCGTCAGGGGCTCTAAGTCGTCAGCCCCAGCATTTT. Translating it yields CASSLPSGALSRQPQHF. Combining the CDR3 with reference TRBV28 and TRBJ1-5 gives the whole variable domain DVKVTQSSRYLVKRTGEKVFLECVQDMDHENMFWYRQDPGLGLRLIYFSYDVKMKEKGDIPEGYSVSREKKERFSLILESASTNQTSMYLCASSLPSGALSRQPQHFGDGTRLSIL.

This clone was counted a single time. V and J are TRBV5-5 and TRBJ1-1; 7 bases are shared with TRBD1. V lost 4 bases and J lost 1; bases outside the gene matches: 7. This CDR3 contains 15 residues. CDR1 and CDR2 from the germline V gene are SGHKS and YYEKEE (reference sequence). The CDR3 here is CASSPEGAPNTEAFF. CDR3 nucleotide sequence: TGTGCCAGCAGCCCCGAGGGGGCTCCGAACACTGAAGCTTTCTTT.

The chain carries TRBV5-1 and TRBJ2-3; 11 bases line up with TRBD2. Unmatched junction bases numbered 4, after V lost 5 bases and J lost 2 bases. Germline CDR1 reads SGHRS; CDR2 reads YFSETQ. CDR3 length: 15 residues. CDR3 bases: TGCGCCAGCAGACTAGCGGGGGCCTACACAGATACGCAGTATTTT. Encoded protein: CASRLAGAYTDTQYF.

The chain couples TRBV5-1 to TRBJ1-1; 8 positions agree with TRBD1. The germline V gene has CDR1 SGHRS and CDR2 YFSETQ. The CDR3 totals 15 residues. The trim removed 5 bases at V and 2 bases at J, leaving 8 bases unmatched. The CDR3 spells CASSRAGTGNTEAFF. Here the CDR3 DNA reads TGCGCCAGCAGTCGAGCCGGGACAGGTAACACTGAAGCTTTCTTT.

The CDR3 spells CAWSGAGVAFF. CDR3 nucleotides: TGTGCCTGGAGTGGTGCGGGGGTGGCTTTCTTT. The V and J genes are TRBV30 and TRBJ1-1; tentative D call: TRBD1 (5 bases). Germline V gene lookup returns CDR1 GTSNPN and CDR2 SVGIG (reference sequence). The germline V and J ends were trimmed by 1 base and 11 bases, with 11 bases remaining between them. CDR3 length equals 11 residues.

The CDR3: CASSLTERGTRTDTQYF. The CDR3 DNA reads as TGTGCCAGCAGCTTAACGGAACGGGGGACCCGCACAGATACGCAGTATTTT. The rearrangement uses TRBV7-3 and TRBJ2-3; D may be TRBD2 (6 bases). CDR1 is SGHTA and CDR2 is FQGTGA in the germline V gene. The V end lost 0 bases, the J end lost 1 base, and 14 bases lay between the germline ends. The CDR3 covers 17 residues.

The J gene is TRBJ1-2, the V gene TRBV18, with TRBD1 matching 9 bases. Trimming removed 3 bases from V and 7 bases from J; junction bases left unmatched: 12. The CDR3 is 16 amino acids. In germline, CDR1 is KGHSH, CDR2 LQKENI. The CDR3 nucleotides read TGTGCCAGCTCACCTCGGGACAGGGTACTCGAGGGTGGCTACACCTTC. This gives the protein CASSPRDRVLEGGYTF.

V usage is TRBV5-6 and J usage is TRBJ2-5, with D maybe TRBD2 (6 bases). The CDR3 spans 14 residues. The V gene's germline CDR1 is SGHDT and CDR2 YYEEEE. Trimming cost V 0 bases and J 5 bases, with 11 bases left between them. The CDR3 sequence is CASSLVLAKETQYF. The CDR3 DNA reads TGTGCCAGCAGCTTGGTACTAGCTAAGGAGACCCAGTACTTC.

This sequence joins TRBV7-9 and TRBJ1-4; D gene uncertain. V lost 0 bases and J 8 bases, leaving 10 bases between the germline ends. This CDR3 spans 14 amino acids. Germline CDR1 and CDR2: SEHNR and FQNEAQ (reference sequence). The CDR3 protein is CASSLAAGREKLFF. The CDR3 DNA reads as TGTGCCAGCAGCTTAGCGGCAGGAAGGGAAAAACTGTTTTTT.

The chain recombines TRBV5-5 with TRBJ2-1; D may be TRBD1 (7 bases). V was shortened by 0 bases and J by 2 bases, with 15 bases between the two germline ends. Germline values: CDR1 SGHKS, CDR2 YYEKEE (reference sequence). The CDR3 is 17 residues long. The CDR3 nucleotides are TGTGCCAGCAGCTTGGTGGAGGGGGCACGAACCTACAATGAGCAGTTCTTC. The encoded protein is CASSLVEGARTYNEQFF.

The chain's CDR3 is CASSAGGTGNSPLHF. The CDR3 coding sequence is TGTGCCAGCAGCGCCGGCGGGACGGGGAATTCACCCCTCCACTTT. The chain recombines TRBV9 with TRBJ1-6, with a tentative D call TRBD1 (5 bases). The CDR3 totals 15 residues. Germline V CDR1 and CDR2: SGDLS, YYNGEE. Trimming cost V 3 bases and J 7 bases, with 14 bases left between them.

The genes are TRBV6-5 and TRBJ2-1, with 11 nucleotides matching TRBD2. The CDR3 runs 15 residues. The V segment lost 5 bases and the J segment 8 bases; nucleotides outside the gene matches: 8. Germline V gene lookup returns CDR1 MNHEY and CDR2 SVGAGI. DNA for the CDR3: TGTGCCAGCAGTCCGGGACTAGCGGTACGTTATGAGCAGTTCTTC. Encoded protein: CASSPGLAVRYEQFF.

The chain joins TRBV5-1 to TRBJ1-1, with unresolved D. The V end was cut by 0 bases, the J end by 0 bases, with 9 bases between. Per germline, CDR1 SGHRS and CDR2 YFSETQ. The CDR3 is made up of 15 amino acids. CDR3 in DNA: TGCGCCAGCAGCTTGGCGGGTTTTATGAACACTGAAGCTTTCTTT. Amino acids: CASSLAGFMNTEAFF.

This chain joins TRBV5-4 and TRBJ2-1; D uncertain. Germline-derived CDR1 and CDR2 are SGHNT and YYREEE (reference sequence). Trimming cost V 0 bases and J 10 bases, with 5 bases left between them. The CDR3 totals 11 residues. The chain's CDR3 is CASSLVGEQFF. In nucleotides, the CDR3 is TGTGCCAGCAGCTTGGTGGGCGAGCAGTTCTTC.

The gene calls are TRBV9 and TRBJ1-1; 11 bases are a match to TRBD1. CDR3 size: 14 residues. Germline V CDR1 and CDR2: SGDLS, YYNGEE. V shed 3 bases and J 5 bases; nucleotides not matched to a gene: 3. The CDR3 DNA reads TGTGCCAGCAGCGGAGGGACAGGGGGTACTGAAGCTTTCTTT. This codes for CASSGGTGGTEAFF.

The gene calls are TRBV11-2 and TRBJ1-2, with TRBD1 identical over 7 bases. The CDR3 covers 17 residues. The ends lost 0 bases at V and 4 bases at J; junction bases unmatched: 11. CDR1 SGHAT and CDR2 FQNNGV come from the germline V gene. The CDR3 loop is CASSLEWTGRPVYGYTF. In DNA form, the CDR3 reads TGTGCCAGCAGCTTAGAATGGACAGGTCGGCCGGTCTATGGCTACACCTTC.

The CDR3 region is CASSQERTVSNQPQHF. In DNA form, the CDR3 reads TGCGCCAGCAGCCAGGAGAGGACAGTTAGCAATCAGCCCCAGCATTTT. The rearrangement uses TRBV4-3 and TRBJ1-5, with D possibly TRBD1 on 6 matching bases. This CDR3 comprises 16 residues. The germline V gene encodes CDR1 LGHNA and CDR2 YSLEER. V lost 3 bases and J lost 0, with 12 bases in between.

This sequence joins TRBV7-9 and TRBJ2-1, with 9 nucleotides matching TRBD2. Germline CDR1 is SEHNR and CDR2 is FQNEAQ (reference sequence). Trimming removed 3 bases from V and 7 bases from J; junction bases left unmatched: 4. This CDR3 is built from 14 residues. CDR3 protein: CASSFAGGYNEQFF. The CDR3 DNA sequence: TGTGCCAGCAGCTTCGCGGGAGGGTATAATGAGCAGTTCTTC.

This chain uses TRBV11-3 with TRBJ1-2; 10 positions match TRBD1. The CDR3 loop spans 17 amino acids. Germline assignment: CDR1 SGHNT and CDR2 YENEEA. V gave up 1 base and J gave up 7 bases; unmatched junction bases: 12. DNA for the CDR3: TGTGCCAGCAGCTTAGGACCTCCGGGACAGGGGATGAGTGGCTACACCTTC. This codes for CASSLGPPGQGMSGYTF. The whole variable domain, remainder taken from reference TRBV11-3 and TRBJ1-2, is EAGVVQSPRYKIIEKKQPVAFWCNPISGHNTLYWYLQNLGQGPELLIRYENEEAVDDSQLPKDRFSAERLKGVDSTLKIQPAELGDSAVYLCASSLGPPGQGMSGYTFGSGTRLTVV.

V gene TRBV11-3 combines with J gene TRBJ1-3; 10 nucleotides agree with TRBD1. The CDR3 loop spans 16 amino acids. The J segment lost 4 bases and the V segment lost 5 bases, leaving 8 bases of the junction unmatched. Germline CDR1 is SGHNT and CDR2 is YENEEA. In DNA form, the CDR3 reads TGTGCCAGCAGCCTACAAGACAGGGGGCTGGGAAACACCATATATTTT. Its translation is CASSLQDRGLGNTIYF.

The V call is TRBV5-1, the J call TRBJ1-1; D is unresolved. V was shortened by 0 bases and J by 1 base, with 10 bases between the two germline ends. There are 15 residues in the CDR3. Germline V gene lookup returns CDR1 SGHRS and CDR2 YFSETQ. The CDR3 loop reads CASSLAPAKNTEAFF. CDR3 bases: TGCGCCAGCAGCTTGGCCCCAGCGAAGAACACTGAAGCTTTCTTT.